These 10 T cell receptor beta chains were all obtained from the same sample, sequenced in a study of cytomegalovirus exposure and HLA in healthy donors. Use of 60 Vbeta and 13 Jbeta primers characterized the PCR. Sequencing was performed with immunoSEQ multiplex PCR; in TCRdb, only in-frame clones are kept and a portion is missing. This repertoire includes 100,000 to 150,000 clones. The sample was PBMCs. The receptors were sampled from a man aged 35-49 years in good health and CMV-seronegative.

J is TRBJ2-1 and V is TRBV27; TRBD2 matches 7 bases. CDR1 and CDR2 from the germline V gene are MNHEY and SMNVEV (reference sequence). The CDR3 spans 13 residues. V shed 6 bases, J shed 7 bases, and the junction held 6 bases outside the gene matches. CDR3 protein: CASRGYGGNEQFF. The CDR3 DNA is TGTGCCAGCAGGGGCTACGGGGGGAATGAGCAGTTCTTC.

The chain uses TRBV9 and TRBJ2-7; 11 bases are shared with TRBD1. The CDR3 totals 15 residues. Germline CDR1 reads SGDLS; CDR2 reads YYNGEE. J gave up 4 bases and V 3 bases, and 6 bases lay outside the gene matches. The CDR3 DNA follows: TGTGCCAGCAGCGCGGGGGGGACAGGGGGTTACGAGCAGTACTTC. The encoded protein is CASSAGGTGGYEQYF.

J is TRBJ1-3 and V is TRBV15; D possibly corresponds to TRBD1 (5 bases). Germline CDR1 is LNHNV and CDR2 is YYDKDF (reference sequence). The length of the CDR3 is 15 residues. Trimming took 5 bases from V and 0 from J, leaving 11 bases between them. CDR3 DNA sequence: TGTGCCACCAGCCCGGGGGTTAGCTCTGGAAACACCATATATTTT. Translated, it gives CATSPGVSSGNTIYF.

The chain is built from TRBV6-5 and TRBJ1-1; no clear D gene. V was cut by 4 bases and J by 5 bases, with 17 bases left in between. Per germline, CDR1 MNHEY and CDR2 SVGAGI. The CDR3 has 15 amino acids. CDR3 nucleotide sequence: TGTGCCAGCAGTTCCATGCCCACTAGGAGAACTGAAGCTTTCTTT. Translation gives CASSSMPTRRTEAFF.

The chain is built from TRBV11-2 and TRBJ1-1; weak D call: TRBD1 (5 bases). The germline V gene encodes CDR1 SGHAT and CDR2 FQNNGV. Trimming took off 5 bases at V and 1 base at J, with 8 bases between the two ends. The CDR3 loop spans 13 amino acids. For the CDR3, the DNA is TGTGCCAGCAGCGACAGCCCGAACACTGAAGCTTTCTTT. This encodes CASSDSPNTEAFF.

The chain has TRBV30 and TRBJ2-2; a possible D gene is TRBD2 (6 bases). Deletions cut 0 bases from V and 4 bases from J, with 12 bases between. This CDR3 comprises 15 residues. Germline-derived CDR1 and CDR2 are GTSNPN and SVGIG (reference sequence). CDR3 in amino acids: CAWSVRGMGTGELFF. The CDR3 bases are TGTGCCTGGAGTGTCCGGGGGATGGGCACCGGGGAGCTGTTTTTT.

V and J are TRBV7-2 and TRBJ2-5; TRBD1 matches 7 bases. J was trimmed by 2 bases and V by 4 bases; bases with no gene match: 4. The CDR3 spans 14 residues. CDR1 is SGHTA, CDR2 FQGNSA, per germline. DNA for the CDR3: TGTGCCAGCAGCTGGACAGGACCGCAAGAGACCCAGTACTTC. It encodes CASSWTGPQETQYF.

Comment on this clone: The sample has other DNA sequences that encode this CDR3 too. The chain combines TRBV6-1 with TRBJ1-5, with D perhaps matching TRBD1 (5 bases). Between the trimmed V and J ends, which lost 4 bases and 4 bases, there was a span of 14 bases. This CDR3 region has 15 residues. The germline gives CDR1 MNHNS, CDR2 SASEGT. DNA of the CDR3: TGTGCCAGCAGTGGAGGAGGGGTGGTTAATCAGCCCCAGCATTTT. Translation: CASSGGGVVNQPQHF.

V usage is TRBV4-2 and J usage is TRBJ1-2; no definite D call. The germline CDR1 and CDR2 sequences are LGHNA and YNFKEQ. The ends were cut back, 4 bases at V and 2 bases at J, with 14 bases in the middle. The CDR3 length is 15 residues. The CDR3 protein is CASSLPGSGNYGYTF. The CDR3 coding sequence is TGTGCCAGCAGCCTCCCCGGGTCTGGGAACTATGGCTACACCTTC.

V and J are TRBV7-2 and TRBJ1-5; D may be TRBD1 (5 bases). The CDR3 is made up of 15 amino acids. Trimming pared 2 bases from V and 9 bases from J, leaving 17 bases between. Germline V gene sequence: CDR1 SGHTA, CDR2 FQGNSA. CDR3 DNA: TGTGCCAGCAGCTTATCCGGGGGTTCGTGGATGCCCCAGCATTTT. It is translated as CASSLSGGSWMPQHF.